The clone carrying this TCR beta chain was recorded at least ten times. No antigen is known for it. How the authors handled the data: Sampled TCR counts reached a median of roughly 98,000 per sample, with values ranging from roughly 23,224 to 690,600. TCRdb re-derived calls from the RACE reads in MiXCR, one entry per CDR3 protein. TCRdb, not the authors, supplied the V and J calls. The repertoire includes 360,000 or so distinct CDR3 sequences, over 6% of them detected once, and about 6% sits in the top ten. Germline CDR1 and CDR2: DFQATT and SNEGSKA (reference sequence). The V and J ends lost 0 bases and 1 base respectively, with 13 bases between them. The CDR3 spans 15 residues. Time point here: patch test 2, 6 weeks after DPC sensitization. Treatment given: therapeutic diphenylcyclopropenone sensitization with weekly scalp DPC. These data originate in a study of human T cells and chemical hapten exposure. Turning to the study itself: All through the roughly 23-week study, the scalp of each patient received diphenylcyclopropenone doses weekly. Whole-study results and caveats: Alopecia affecting every donor means their immune response may not match healthy people's.

V is TRBV20-1 and J is TRBJ2-7; the D is unclear. Sequencing used whole blood, obtained in connection with sensitization to the hapten diphenylcyclopropenone (DPC). The TCR originated in a woman younger than 30 with alopecia areata. Some clones in this sample may be carry-over from other donors' samples. The CDR3 DNA reads TGCAGTGCTAGAGAACGGGCCATACTTTCCTACGAGCAGTACTTC. It is translated as CSARERAILSYEQYF.